This is a list of T cell receptor beta chains from one sample in a study of OX40 agonist ivuxolimab in advanced cancers. The repertoire was sequenced with immunoSEQ multiplex PCR; TCRdb's copy has only in-frame clones and lacks some. Of just over 90,000 clones detected, approximately 94% appear once; the ten largest clones hold roughly 2.6%. The sequences come from CD4+ or CD8+ T cells sorted from blood, collected in a trial of the OX40 agonist ivuxolimab. These receptors were collected from an adult with an advanced solid tumor such as melanoma, head and neck, liver or kidney cancer. Each CDR3 is given with its conserved first and last residue. Fields, in order: J gene, V gene, clone size, D gene, CDR3 protein, CDR3 DNA. D genes are given only for firm matches. A row's size may be missing; if present it is once, few, many or a size class.

j_gene: TRBJ1-1; v_gene: TRBV29-1; abundance: -; d_gene: -; CDR3aa: CSVEGGDGAFF; CDR3nt: TGCAGCGTTGAAGGAGGGGATGGGGCTTTCTTT
j_gene: TRBJ2-1; v_gene: TRBV4-1; abundance: -; d_gene: -; CDR3aa: CASSQDGLDSYNEQFF; CDR3nt: TGCGCCAGCAGCCAAGATGGGCTAGATTCCTACAATGAGCAGTTCTTC
j_gene: TRBJ2-1; v_gene: TRBV5-1; abundance: -; d_gene: -; CDR3aa: CASSPNGDEQFF; CDR3nt: TGCGCCAGCAGCCCCAACGGGGATGAGCAGTTCTTC
j_gene: TRBJ2-7; v_gene: TRBV19; abundance: -; d_gene: TRBD1; CDR3aa: CASSSRQGYYEQYF; CDR3nt: TGTGCCAGTAGTTCTCGACAGGGGTACTACGAGCAGTACTTC
j_gene: TRBJ2-5; v_gene: TRBV27; abundance: -; d_gene: -; CDR3aa: CASSFGGGQYF; CDR3nt: TGTGCCAGCAGTTTCGGGGGTGGGCAGTACTTC
j_gene: TRBJ2-1; v_gene: TRBV9; abundance: -; d_gene: -; CDR3aa: CASSVTSSYNEQFF; CDR3nt: TGTGCCAGCAGCGTGACTAGCTCCTACAATGAGCAGTTCTTC
j_gene: TRBJ1-1; v_gene: TRBV27; abundance: -; d_gene: -; CDR3aa: CASSKTGFSTEAFF; CDR3nt: TGTGCCAGCAGCAAGACAGGTTTTTCCACTGAAGCTTTCTTT
j_gene: TRBJ1-1; v_gene: TRBV12-5; abundance: few; d_gene: -; CDR3aa: CASGLVLTEAFF; CDR3nt: TGTGCTAGTGGTTTGGTGTTGACTGAAGCTTTCTTT
j_gene: TRBJ2-3; v_gene: TRBV13; abundance: -; d_gene: TRBD2; CDR3aa: CASSPQGLAVSTDTQYF; CDR3nt: TGTGCCAGCAGCCCTCAGGGACTAGCGGTTAGCACAGATACGCAGTATTTT
j_gene: TRBJ2-3; v_gene: TRBV4-3; abundance: -; d_gene: TRBD1; CDR3aa: CASSQGDRGTDTQYF; CDR3nt: TGCGCCAGCAGCCAAGGGGACAGGGGCACAGATACGCAGTATTTT
j_gene: TRBJ1-2; v_gene: TRBV6-5; abundance: -; d_gene: -; CDR3aa: CASSSHSALYGYTF; CDR3nt: TGTGCCAGCAGTTCCCACTCAGCGCTCTATGGCTACACCTTC
j_gene: TRBJ2-5; v_gene: TRBV27; abundance: -; d_gene: -; CDR3aa: CASSLDGQETQYF; CDR3nt: TGTGCCAGCAGTTTAGACGGACAAGAGACCCAGTACTTC
j_gene: TRBJ1-5; v_gene: TRBV5-6; abundance: -; d_gene: -; CDR3aa: CASSGGNQPQHF; CDR3nt: TGTGCCAGCAGCGGGGGAAATCAGCCCCAGCATTTT
j_gene: TRBJ1-2; v_gene: TRBV28; abundance: -; d_gene: -; CDR3aa: CASRSGPQVGYGYTF; CDR3nt: TGTGCCAGCAGGTCTGGGCCGCAGGTTGGTTATGGCTACACCTTC
j_gene: TRBJ1-3; v_gene: TRBV19; abundance: -; d_gene: -; CDR3aa: CASSLGHPSGNTIYF; CDR3nt: TGTGCCAGTAGTCTGGGACACCCCTCTGGAAACACCATATATTTT
j_gene: TRBJ1-2; v_gene: TRBV2; abundance: -; d_gene: -; CDR3aa: CASSESLTYTF; CDR3nt: TGTGCCAGCAGTGAAAGTCTGACCTACACCTTC
j_gene: TRBJ1-4; v_gene: TRBV11-2; abundance: -; d_gene: -; CDR3aa: CASSLDAIEKLFF; CDR3nt: TGTGCCAGCAGCTTAGATGCAATTGAAAAACTGTTTTTT
j_gene: TRBJ1-6; v_gene: TRBV15; abundance: -; d_gene: -; CDR3aa: CATSEGESPLHF; CDR3nt: TGTGCCACCAGCGAGGGGGAATCACCCCTCCACTTT
j_gene: TRBJ2-1; v_gene: TRBV27; abundance: -; d_gene: -; CDR3aa: CASSPQQGEQFF; CDR3nt: TGTGCCAGCAGTCCCCAACAGGGTGAGCAGTTCTTC
j_gene: TRBJ1-2; v_gene: TRBV5-3; abundance: -; d_gene: TRBD1; CDR3aa: CASSLGQGTNYGYTF; CDR3nt: TGTGCCAGCAGCTTGGGACAGGGGACTAACTATGGCTACACCTTC
j_gene: TRBJ2-1; v_gene: TRBV19; abundance: -; d_gene: -; CDR3aa: CASSIVSGSANEQFF; CDR3nt: TGTGCCAGTAGTATAGTATCAGGGTCTGCCAATGAGCAGTTCTTC
j_gene: TRBJ1-2; v_gene: TRBV27; abundance: once; d_gene: -; CDR3aa: CASSLKRNYGYTF; CDR3nt: TGTGCCAGCAGTTTGAAGAGGAACTATGGCTACACCTTC
j_gene: TRBJ1-6; v_gene: TRBV6-5; abundance: -; d_gene: -; CDR3aa: CASSWDGYNSPLHF; CDR3nt: TGTGCCAGCAGTTGGGACGGATATAATTCACCCCTCCACTTT